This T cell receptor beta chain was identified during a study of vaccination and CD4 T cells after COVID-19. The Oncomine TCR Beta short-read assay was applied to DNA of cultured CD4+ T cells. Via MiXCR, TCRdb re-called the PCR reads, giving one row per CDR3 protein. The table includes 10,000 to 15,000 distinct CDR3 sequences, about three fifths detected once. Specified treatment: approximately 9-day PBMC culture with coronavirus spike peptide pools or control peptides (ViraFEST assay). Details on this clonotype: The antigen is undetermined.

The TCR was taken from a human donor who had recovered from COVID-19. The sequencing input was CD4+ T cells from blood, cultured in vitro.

CDR3 sequence (DNA): TGTGCCAGCAGCAAAGTCGAGAGGGGAGGGACTGAAGCTTTCTTT. This sequence encodes CASSKVERGGTEAFF. The chain is built from TRBV21-1 and TRBJ1-1. TRBV21-1 is marked as a pseudogene. This CDR3 contains 15 residues.